The present T cell receptor (beta chain) was sequenced within a study of T cell responses to AZD1222 COVID-19 vaccine (TCRdb year 2021). With respect to the entire study: A total of 230 to 250 trial participants underwent TCR sequencing, of whom 207 received two doses of AZD1222 and about 26 received two doses of the MenACWY control vaccine. Trial participants were enrolled into age subgroups of 18-55, 56-69 and 70-plus years, which contained 148, 28 and 57 TCR-sequenced participants, respectively.

Note on this clone: Its antigen target is currently unknown. Base qualities are not recorded, but no much larger clone differs from it by a single base.

The CDR3 regions of human TCRbeta chains were analyzed by immunosequencing. In the original analysis: Repertoire TCRs were matched against a reference library of SARS-CoV-2-specific TCRs generated with the MIRA antigen-specificity platform. Breadth was defined as the fraction of unique TCRs that were SARS-CoV-2-associated, and depth was defined as the fraction of total T cells that were SARS-CoV-2-associated. Each spike-specific TCR was assigned to its reactive spike region and to a CD4 or CD8 class using the MIRA data. Log10-transformed breadth and depth values were compared by one-way ANOVA with Sidak's multiple comparisons tests. TCRdb limited this immuneACCESS table to in-frame rearrangements with V and J called. A share of clones is missing; checked studies link under half to unresolved V genes, and the rest is unexplained. V and J calls and clone size are those listed in that table; D and trimming were worked out from the DNA. The sample table contains tens of thousands of clones; only one count was recorded for roughly 91% of them. The ten biggest clones cover just under 5% of the sample.

Points the paper makes about the study in general: Participants were mostly white British and included more females than males, and it was suggested by the authors that clonal diversity may have been underestimated. The 56-69-year group was small, and its depth increase did not reach significance, likely because of low power. Conclusions about previously exposed vaccinees are limited because only five to seven AZD1222 recipients were SARS-CoV-2 seropositive at baseline. Epitopes outside the regions mutated in the B.1.351 and B.1.1.7 variants were reportedly recognized by nearly half of the unique spike-specific TCRs. The vaccine-associated CD4 TCRs covered the entire spike protein, and the dominant responses fell in regions 160-218 and 743-854. Because no day 14 peak-response samples were available, the repertoires could be characterized only after the peak T cell response. After two AZD1222 doses, both the breadth and the depth of spike-specific TCRs were significantly higher than at day 0 and than in MenACWY recipients.

The CDR3 runs 13 residues from the cysteine to the phenylalanine. The sequence is cut down to CDR3 DNA, 39 bases in frame from base 1. V is pared back by 0 bases and J by 1 base, with 6 bases lying between the germline termini. Via the germline V gene (reference sequence), CDR1 is GTSNPN and CDR2 SVGIG. The label giving this sample's time point can be read as: about 28 days (+/-7) after the second vaccine dose. Because spike-specific TCR depth and breadth did not differ between the two schedules, AZD1222 recipients who got a second dose at roughly 4 weeks were pooled with those who got a second dose at roughly 12 weeks. Vaccinee samples were obtained from the UK trials COV001 and COV002, which included a single-blind randomized controlled phase 2/3 trial of AZD1222 (ChAdOx1 nCoV-19) in healthy adults. For TCRbeta chain sequencing, PBMC samples were collected from trial participants at day 0 and at day 28 after the second dose.

The TCR originated in an adult who received the AZD1222 COVID-19 vaccine. This sequence uses TRBV30 and TRBJ2-5; no confident D gene assignment can be made. The sample consisted of peripheral blood, taken 28 days after the second AZD1222 dose. At the DNA level, the sequence is TGTGCCTGGAGTGTAAGCTTCCAAGAGACCCAGTACTTC. It translates as CAWSVSFQETQYF.